This T cell receptor (beta chain) was captured by sequencing in a study of T-cell reconstitution after alpha-beta-depleted transplantation in children. CDR3 length equals 15 residues. Germline values: CDR1 MDHEN, CDR2 SYDVKM. Trimming cost V 1 base and J 2 bases, with 11 bases left between them. This clonotype was recorded at least ten times. Unique molecular identifiers tagged the TCRbeta library. TCRdb fed the PCR reads into MiXCR, producing one record per CDR3 protein. The sample carries 500,000 to 650,000 distinct CDR3 sequences, approximately 13% recorded once. This sequence originates from a male patient between 10 and 17 years old who had a stem cell transplant for acute myeloid leukemia, so the T cells may come from the graft donor. The specimen was PBMCs, mostly from graft donor cells, collected 360 days after TCRalphabeta/CD19-depleted stem cell transplant. This sequence joins TRBV28 and TRBJ2-5, with D hard to call. CDR3 sequence (DNA): TGTGCCAGCAGTTTATTACGGTTTTCTCAAGAGACCCAGTACTTC. Translation gives CASSLLRFSQETQYF.